This T cell receptor beta chain was observed in a study of monozygotic twins with inflammatory bowel disease. Amplification used two nested PCRs: around 17 cycles, then 8 to 10 cycles, on TCRalpha/TCRbeta cDNA. Reprocessing the 5' RACE reads, TCRdb reports a single entry for every CDR3 protein and omits DNA. Its table lists approximately 330,000 distinct CDR3 sequences. From germline, CDR1 is ENHRY and CDR2 SYGVKD. The CDR3 has 15 residues. Specimen: blood. This clonotype was obtained from a human donor with ulcerative colitis or Crohn's disease, or a healthy co-twin of an affected twin (not recorded which). The chain uses TRBV10-3 and TRBJ2-3; TCRdb's assignment of TRBD1 cannot be checked, as there is no DNA. The CDR3 loop is CAIIGGLFGTDTQYF.